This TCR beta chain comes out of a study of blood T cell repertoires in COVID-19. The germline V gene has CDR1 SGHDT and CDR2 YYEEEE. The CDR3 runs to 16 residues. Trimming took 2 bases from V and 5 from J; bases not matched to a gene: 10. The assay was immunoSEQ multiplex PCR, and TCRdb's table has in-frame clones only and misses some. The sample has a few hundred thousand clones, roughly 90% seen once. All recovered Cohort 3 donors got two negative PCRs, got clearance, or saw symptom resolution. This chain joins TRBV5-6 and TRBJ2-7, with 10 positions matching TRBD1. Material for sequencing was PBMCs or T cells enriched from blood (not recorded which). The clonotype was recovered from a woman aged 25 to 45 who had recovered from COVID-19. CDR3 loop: CASSFYRTDRGHEQYF. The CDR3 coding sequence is TGTGCCAGCAGCTTTTACCGCACAGACAGGGGGCACGAGCAGTACTTC.